This T cell receptor (beta chain) comes out of a study of regulatory T cells in long-lasting Graves disease. Study in general: Recently diagnosed Graves' patients had received antithyroid drugs for under 3 months.

Stated time point: newly diagnosed GD, antithyroid drugs for less than 3 months. The TCR library was made from RNA extracted from PBMCs. The CDR3 has 14 residues. Trimming removed 0 bases at V and 1 base at J, with 6 bases between. Germline CDR1 and CDR2: SGHAT and FQNNGV. Arm-PCR of CDR3 regions and iRepertoire HTBI primers were the basis on which TCR beta libraries were built. TCRdb reprocessed the multiplex PCR reads via MiXCR and lists one record per CDR3 protein. Seen here are hundreds of thousands of distinct CDR3 sequences, about 15% observed once, and the top ten hold around 12%. This clonotype was picked up many times. Its matching antigen is unknown. Study-wide results and limits: Comparison showed that persistent patients shared more public clonotypes (about 3,000) than new patients (over 950). Preferential use of TRBV28, TRBJ1-2 and TRBJ2-5 was seen in persistent disease.

The same data also went into a second study, on T cells in Graves' hyperthyroidism and ophthalmopathy. From that paper: HTBI primers drove first-round RT-PCR of the TCR CDR3.

The V call is TRBV11-2, the J call TRBJ1-2; D possibly corresponds to TRBD1 (5 bases). The receptor was derived from a man aged 18 to 30 with Graves disease. Sequencing was performed on peripheral blood mononuclear cells (PBMCs), taken at new diagnosis, from a patient treated with antithyroid drugs. The CDR3 spells CASSLDRGNYGYTF. The CDR3, as DNA: TGTGCCAGCAGCTTAGATAGGGGTAACTATGGCTACACCTTC.